This TCR beta chain was retrieved from a study of blood T cell repertoires in COVID-19. Study context: Acute-phase and convalescent COVID-19 samples originated in the United States, Italy and Spain. The cDNA or gDNA used as material had been derived from T cells, B-cell-depleted T cells, or PBMCs.

Authors' methods: How many nucleated cells were present was estimated from reference gene primer amplification. Assay used: immunoSEQ multiplex PCR; TCRdb lists only in-frame clones, some missing. That table gives V, J and clone size, and the DNA gave D and trimming. The data hold roughly 38,000 clones, with under 90% observed a single time. The TCR originated in a man aged 60 to 69 with COVID-19, enrolled during active disease. Sequences were obtained from peripheral blood.

The CDR3 is CASSPQGGGEKLFF. The CDR3 DNA is TGTGCCAGCAGCCCACAGGGTGGCGGCGAAAAACTGTTTTTT. The rearrangement joins TRBV9 to TRBJ1-4; D perhaps matches TRBD1 (6 bases). Germline CDR1 is SGDLS and CDR2 is YYNGEE. This CDR3 has 14 amino acids. The V gene lost 4 bases and the J gene lost 8 bases, with 15 bases spanning the gap.